This T cell receptor beta chain was sequenced in a study of monozygotic twins with inflammatory bowel disease. Input per TCR library consisted of 3500 ng of total RNA. Per individual sample, eight separate reactions were used to make cDNA. UMIs incorporating a 6-nucleotide sample barcode were appended by means of template switching. Two nested PCRs, of 16 and 9 cycles, processed TCRalpha and TCRbeta cDNA. Using the 5' RACE reads, TCRdb records one entry per CDR3 protein without DNA. The sample yields around 200,000 distinct CDR3 sequences, of which the top ten take up around 1.5%. The length of the CDR3 is 15 residues. The germline V gene has CDR1 DFQATT and CDR2 SNEGSKA (reference sequence).

Sequenced material: blood. The TCR sequence derives from a human donor with ulcerative colitis or Crohn's disease, or a healthy co-twin of an affected twin (not recorded which). This rearrangement joins TRBV20-1 to TRBJ2-3; the TCRdb call, TRBD2, lacks DNA for checking. Here the CDR3 reads CSARVAGASTDTQYF.